This paragraph covers one T cell receptor beta chain sequence. Its antigen is undetermined. All sequencing subjects had displayed CD8+CD57+ cell expansion on flow cytometry. This record comes from a study of CD8+CD57+ T cells in acquired aplastic anemia. Genomic DNA was employed as the template in profiling TCR beta VDJ and CDR3. MiXCR, run by TCRdb on the reads, gives a single entry per CDR3 protein. Of 150,000 to 200,000 distinct CDR3 sequences in the sample, more than 45% were seen once. This CDR3 region has 14 residues. The V and J ends lost 2 bases and 3 bases respectively, with 5 bases between them. The germline V gene has CDR1 ENHRY and CDR2 SYGVKD. Study results and limitations: There were some 27 CD8+ CDR3 sequences that occurred in both patients and controls.

The TCR originated in a human donor with aplastic anemia. This chain links TRBV10-3 with TRBJ2-6; D not resolved. The specimen sequenced was sorted CD4+, CD8+, or CD8+CD57+ T cells (not recorded which) from PBMCs. CDR3 residues: CAISERVGANVLTF. The CDR3 coding sequence is TGTGCCATCAGTGAGAGAGTTGGGGCCAACGTCCTGACTTTC.